Listed here are 7 T cell receptor beta chains from one sample, sequenced in a study of T cell clonality in common variable immunodeficiency. Clones were read by immunoSEQ multiplex PCR, and TCRdb kept only the in-frame ones, dropping some. This sample has around 55,000 clones, each found more than once. Material for sequencing was peripheral blood mononuclear cells. The receptors were gathered from a person between 18 and 75 years old in good health.

This clone has ten or more counts. Partial CDR3 DNA: TGTGCCTCCGCCGAAACAGATACC. Translated, it gives CASAETDT. The whole CDR3 protein is CASAETDTQYF. This sequence joins TRBV10-3 and TRBJ2-5; D gene uncertain. The CDR3 extends 3 residues past the end of the read, so its final part is completed from the germline J gene. The germline V gene encodes CDR1 ENHRY and CDR2 SYGVKD. The CDR3 has 11 amino acids.

This clone was seen many times. The read finishes 3 residues shy of the CDR3 end, and the germline J gene is used to complete it. The chain links TRBV19 to TRBJ1-1; D is possibly TRBD1 (5 bases). The CDR3 contains 15 residues. CDR1 LNHDA and CDR2 SQIVND come from the germline V gene (reference sequence). Trimming stripped 3 bases from V and 0 bases from J, with 11 bases between. CDR3 bases read: TGTGCCAGTAGTATTCAATGGGGCATGAACACTGAA. Its translation is CASSIQWGMNTE. The entire CDR3 protein reads CASSIQWGMNTEAFF. The complete variable domain, with remaining parts taken from reference TRBV19 and TRBJ1-1, reads DGGITQSPKYLFRKEGQNVTLSCEQNLNHDAMYWYRQDPGQGLRLIYYSQIVNDFQKGDIAEGYSVSREKKESFPLTVTSAQKNPTAFYLCASSIQWGMNTEAFFGQGTRLTVV.

This clone was recorded many times. Read data end 3 residues before the CDR3 end; the end is taken from the germline J gene. The rearrangement links TRBV28 to TRBJ2-2, with D perhaps matching TRBD2 (6 bases). There are 12 residues in the CDR3. V was clipped by 7 bases and J by 5 bases, with 8 bases between them. The germline gives CDR1 MDHEN, CDR2 SYDVKM. The sequenced CDR3 bases are TGTGCCAGCATTCGGGGGACCGGGGAG. As protein: CASIRGTGE. The full CDR3 protein reads CASIRGTGELFF.

This clone was detected ten times or more. The read comes to an end 3 residues before the CDR3 does, leaving the germline J gene to fill in the end. The V call is TRBV5-1, the J call TRBJ2-5; 12 positions agree with TRBD1. V shed 3 bases, J shed 4 bases, and the junction held 7 bases outside the gene matches. This CDR3 comprises 16 residues. The germline CDR1 and CDR2 sequences are SGHRS and YFSETQ. The CDR3 DNA, read in part, is TGCGCCAGCAGCTCGGGGGGACAGGGGGCGCGAGAGACC. The encoded protein is CASSSGGQGARET. The whole CDR3 is CASSSGGQGARETQYF.

This clone was detected many times. This CDR3 is CASTSRGDPNYGYTF. CDR3 DNA, as far as it was read: TGTGCCAGCACCTCCCGGGGGGACCCTAACTATGGC. This chain uses TRBV6-2 or TRBV6-3 with TRBJ1-2; possible D gene TRBD1, 5 bases. The read is 3 residues too short to cover the CDR3 end, so that end is filled in from the germline J gene. Trimming took off 7 bases at V and 0 bases at J, with 15 bases between the two ends. The CDR3 is made up of 15 amino acids. From germline, CDR1 is MNHEY and CDR2 SVGEGT.

This clone appeared many times. The CDR3 end falls 3 residues outside the read, so it is completed with the germline J gene. The chain carries TRBV5-6 and TRBJ2-5; D may be TRBD1 or TRBD2 (7 bases each). V gave up 4 bases and J gave up 5 bases, with 18 bases separating them. The CDR3 has 15 residues. Germline values: CDR1 SGHDT, CDR2 YYEEEE. The CDR3 spells CASSAGQLGGETQYF. The covered CDR3 bases are TGTGCCAGCAGCGCGGGACAGTTGGGAGGGGAGACC.

This clone was observed a handful of times. Sequencing ends 3 residues short of the CDR3 end; the germline J gene provides the rest. The chain is built from TRBV7-2 and TRBJ1-2; unclear D gene. This CDR3 comprises 14 residues. CDR1 and CDR2 from the germline V gene are SGHTA and FQGNSA. The CDR3 sequence: CASSLGGRLDTYTF. The part of the CDR3 DNA that was read is TGTGCCAGCAGCTTAGGCGGCCGACTGGATACC.